Following are 31 T cell receptor beta chains from one sample sequenced in a study of CD8 T cells in ankylosing spondylitis (dated by TCRdb to 2016 to 2017). The library was prepared using 5' RACE. Sequencing was carried out with an Illumina HiSeq 2500. The public reads were reprocessed in TCRdb via fastp at Q25 and MiXCR, keeping in-frame beta chains. Entries that share a CDR3 protein sequence are merged under the most common genes and DNA. The sample includes 350,000 or so distinct CDR3 sequences, with 7.5% to 9% observed a single time. Roughly 14% of the sample belongs to the ten largest clones. Antigen specificity for these receptors is unknown. Study-wide conclusions, independent of this receptor: Blood from ankylosing spondylitis patients appeared to be characterized by a TCR beta motif composed of 7 to 9 highly homologous amino acid variants.

The sequencing sample was made of blood, either unsorted or a sorted T cell fraction (not recorded which). These receptor sequences come from a male donor with ankylosing spondylitis.

This clonotype was observed a few times. This rearrangement joins TRBV7-3 to TRBJ2-1; D may be TRBD1 or TRBD2 (5 bases each). This CDR3 comprises 15 residues. Looked up from germline, CDR1 is SGHTA and CDR2 is FQGTGA. The germline V and J ends were trimmed by 5 bases and 9 bases, with 20 bases remaining between them. The CDR3 DNA follows: TGTGCCAGCAGCCAAGGGACGCACAACGTATTTGAGCAGTTCTTC. Translated, it gives CASSQGTHNVFEQFF.

This clonotype has more than one count but fewer than ten. This chain connects TRBV10-3 to TRBJ2-2; D is uncertain. Germline V gives CDR1 ENHRY, CDR2 SYGVKD. V shed 0 bases and J shed 3 bases, with 5 bases lying between them. CDR3 length: 14 residues. Written as DNA, the CDR3 is TGTGCCATCAGTGAGTCACAAGACACCGGGGAGCTGTTTTTT. Encoded protein: CAISESQDTGELFF.

This chain connects TRBV24-1 to TRBJ2-1; no definite D call. The germline V gene has CDR1 KGHDR and CDR2 SFDVKD. There are 13 residues in the CDR3. The V and J ends lost 5 bases and 5 bases respectively, with 9 bases between them. CDR3 loop: CATSVGLHNEQFF. CDR3 sequence (DNA): TGTGCCACCAGTGTAGGCCTACACAATGAGCAGTTCTTC.

V and J are TRBV7-3 and TRBJ1-1; no definite D call. CDR1 and CDR2 from the germline V gene are SGHTA and FQGTGA. V was cut by 1 base and J by 1 base, with 7 bases left in between. This CDR3 contains 14 residues. The DNA of the CDR3 is TGTGCCAGCAGCTTAAGTCCAGGGAACACTGAAGCTTTCTTT. Protein sequence: CASSLSPGNTEAFF.

This clonotype was seen ten or more times. For the CDR3, the DNA is TGCAGTGTTACTAGCGGGATAGCAGATACGCAGTATTTT. Amino acid sequence: CSVTSGIADTQYF. V usage is TRBV20-1 and J usage is TRBJ2-3; 10 bases are shared with TRBD2. Trimming at V came to 7 bases and at J to 4 bases, leaving 5 bases not matched to a gene. Germline V gene data show CDR1 as DFQATT and CDR2 as SNEGSKA (reference sequence). The CDR3 has 13 residues.

The table lists this clonotype with a few counts. The CDR3: CASSRLAGADEQFF. The CDR3 DNA reads as TGCGCCAGCAGCCGACTAGCGGGAGCCGATGAGCAGTTCTTC. The chain recombines TRBV4-1 with TRBJ2-1; 12 bases agree with TRBD2. V dropped 4 bases and J dropped 8; count of bases not matched to a gene: 3. The CDR3 loop spans 14 amino acids. Germline lookup yields CDR1 MGHRA and CDR2 YSYEKL.

A few counts support this clonotype. The chain links TRBV9 to TRBJ2-5, with D perhaps assigned TRBD1 or TRBD2 (6 bases each). V lost 3 bases, J lost 0 bases, and 12 bases lay in between. The CDR3 totals 15 residues. CDR1 is SGDLS, CDR2 YYNGEE, per germline. In DNA form, the CDR3 reads TGTGCCAGCAGCGGTAGGGGGACTCACCAAGAGACCCAGTACTTC. Protein: CASSGRGTHQETQYF.

There are many counts of this clonotype. This chain joins TRBV6-2 or TRBV6-3 and TRBJ2-1; 7 nucleotides agree with TRBD2. Trimming at V came to 0 bases and at J to 0 bases, leaving 5 bases not matched to a gene. The CDR3 length is 17 residues. The V gene's germline CDR1 is MNHEY and CDR2 SVGEGT. CDR3 loop: CASSYSVGRSSYNEQFF. CDR3 bases: TGTGCCAGCAGTTACTCTGTCGGGAGGAGCTCCTACAATGAGCAGTTCTTC.

V usage is TRBV29-1 and J usage is TRBJ2-7; D is unresolved. Trimming left V 6 bases short and J 3 bases short, with 18 bases between. Per the germline V gene, CDR1 is SQVTM and CDR2 is ANQGSEA. This CDR3 comprises 14 residues. DNA for the CDR3: TGCAGCGTGCACAGCCGGAACTACTGCTACGAGCAGTACTTC. Its protein product is CSVHSRNYCYEQYF.

This clonotype was seen repeatedly, ten times or more. This chain joins TRBV12-3 or TRBV12-4 and TRBJ1-5, with D perhaps TRBD1 (5 bases). V lost 4 bases and J 1 base, leaving 14 bases between the germline ends. The CDR3 totals 16 residues. This CDR3 reads CASSSRQKQSNQPQHF. In DNA, the CDR3 is TGTGCCAGCAGTTCCCGACAGAAACAAAGCAATCAGCCCCAGCATTTT.

J is TRBJ1-5 and V is TRBV27; D gene unclear. CDR1 and CDR2 (germline): MNHEY, SMNVEV (reference sequence). The CDR3 has 17 amino acids. V was pared by 1 base and J by 0 bases, with 13 bases between. In DNA, the CDR3 is TGTGCCAGCAGTTTATTATTCGATAGGAATAGCAATCAGCCCCAGCATTTT. This gives the protein CASSLLFDRNSNQPQHF.

The chain is built from TRBV6-1 and TRBJ2-1, with 8 positions matching TRBD2. The CDR3 sequence is 13 residues long. V shed 6 bases and J 4 bases; nucleotides not matched to a gene: 2. Looked up from germline, CDR1 is MNHNS and CDR2 is SASEGT. The CDR3 spells CASRTSAYNEQFF. Here the CDR3 DNA reads TGTGCCAGCAGGACTAGCGCTTACAATGAGCAGTTCTTC.

This clonotype was counted many times. The chain couples TRBV25-1 to TRBJ2-7, with TRBD1 identical over 10 bases. Germline V gene data show CDR1 as MGHDK and CDR2 as SYGVNS. The CDR3 extends over 15 amino acids. V was clipped by 5 bases and J by 2 bases; unmatched bases: 6. The CDR3 coding sequence is TGTGCCAGCAGTTCCGGGACAGGGGATCCCTACGAGCAGTACTTC. Translated: CASSSGTGDPYEQYF.

This chain connects TRBV12-3 or TRBV12-4 to TRBJ1-5, with no clear D. This CDR3 region has 14 residues. Trimming took off 2 bases at V and 4 bases at J, with 9 bases between the two ends. The CDR3 sequence is CASSLRSANQPQHF. CDR3 DNA sequence: TGTGCCAGCAGTTTAAGGTCGGCTAATCAGCCCCAGCATTTT.

This clonotype was seen only a few times. This rearrangement joins TRBV20-1 to TRBJ1-5; no firm D call. Germline V gene sequence: CDR1 DFQATT, CDR2 SNEGSKA (reference sequence). This CDR3 region has 16 residues. The V gene lost 6 bases and the J gene lost 1 base, with 19 bases spanning the gap. Here the CDR3 reads CSAVGGIGSSNQPQHF. CDR3 bases: TGCAGTGCAGTGGGAGGGATCGGGTCGAGCAATCAGCCCCAGCATTTT.

The J gene is TRBJ2-6, the V gene TRBV9, with 7 nucleotides matching TRBD2. Germline CDR1 and CDR2: SGDLS and YYNGEE. The CDR3 has 17 amino acids. The junction had 3 bases not matched to a gene; V was cut back by 0 bases and J by 0 bases. CDR3 sequence reads: CASSVGGRNSGANVLTF. CDR3 sequence (DNA): TGTGCCAGCAGCGTAGGCGGGAGAAACTCTGGGGCCAACGTCCTGACTTTC. The entire variable domain, with the rest obtained from reference TRBV9 and TRBJ2-6, is as follows: DSGVTQTPKHLITATGQRVTLRCSPRSGDLSVYWYQQSLDQGLQFLIQYYNGEERAKGNILERFSAQQFPDLHSELNLSSLELGDSALYFCASSVGGRNSGANVLTFGAGSRLTVL.

The V and J genes are TRBV28 and TRBJ2-1, with 10 positions matching TRBD2. Unmatched junction bases numbered 10, after V lost 6 bases and J lost 8 bases. This CDR3 contains 15 residues. Per germline, CDR1 MDHEN and CDR2 SYDVKM. CDR3 sequence: CASRPGLATGDEQFF. The CDR3 DNA reads TGTGCCAGCAGGCCGGGACTAGCGACTGGTGATGAGCAGTTCTTC.

This clonotype came up a few times. This sequence joins TRBV6-2 or TRBV6-3 and TRBJ2-1; 9 bases are a match to TRBD1. V was clipped by 5 bases and J by 0 bases; unmatched bases: 5. This CDR3 contains 16 residues. CDR1 is MNHEY and CDR2 is SVGEGT in the germline V gene. This CDR3 is CASSGTGPTSYNEQFF. The CDR3 DNA is TGTGCCAGCAGTGGGACAGGGCCAACCTCCTACAATGAGCAGTTCTTC.

The V gene is TRBV6-1, the J gene TRBJ2-1; 8 positions agree with TRBD1. Germline V gives CDR1 MNHNS, CDR2 SASEGT. This CDR3 comprises 15 residues. Trimming removed 2 bases from V and 2 bases from J; junction bases left unmatched: 2. This CDR3 is CASSENRGTYNEQFF. For the CDR3, the DNA is TGTGCCAGCAGTGAAAACAGGGGGACCTACAATGAGCAGTTCTTC.

This clonotype has more than one count but fewer than ten. V is TRBV7-2 and J is TRBJ2-3, with D maybe TRBD2 (6 bases). Trimming stripped 4 bases from V and 5 bases from J, with 13 bases between. Germline V gene data show CDR1 as SGHTA and CDR2 as FQGNSA. The CDR3 runs to 14 residues. Here the CDR3 reads CASSWRGSQDTQYF. The CDR3 region has the DNA TGTGCCAGCAGCTGGAGGGGCTCCCAAGATACGCAGTATTTT.

In this sample, this clonotype turned up many times. V is TRBV6-1 and J is TRBJ1-1, with D perhaps matching TRBD1 (5 bases). The CDR3 is made up of 14 amino acids. From germline, CDR1 is MNHNS and CDR2 SASEGT. Trimming shortened V by 3 bases and J by 4 bases, and 12 bases separated the two germline ends. The CDR3 sequence is CASSDQGSGTEAFF. The CDR3 nucleotides are TGTGCCAGCAGTGACCAGGGTAGCGGCACTGAAGCTTTCTTT.

There are a few counts of this clonotype. The chain joins TRBV6-5 to TRBJ1-1; the D is unclear. The CDR3 loop spans 13 amino acids. The V end lost 0 bases, the J end lost 11 bases, and 13 bases lay between the germline ends. The germline gives CDR1 MNHEY, CDR2 SVGAGI. CDR3 in DNA: TGTGCCAGCAGTTACTCTCCCTTCGGGCTGGCTTTCTTT. Protein sequence: CASSYSPFGLAFF.

The table lists this clonotype with a few counts. The rearrangement joins TRBV20-1 to TRBJ2-3; 7 nucleotides match TRBD1. After removal of 3 bases from V and 1 base from J, the junction contained 7 bases not matched to a gene. Per the germline V gene, CDR1 is DFQATT and CDR2 is SNEGSKA (reference sequence). The CDR3 runs 15 residues. The CDR3 bases are TGCAGTGCTAGCGGACGGACAGGAGGCACAGATACGCAGTATTTT. As protein: CSASGRTGGTDTQYF.

This clonotype was counted a few times. J is TRBJ2-1 and V is TRBV5-1; 7 positions match TRBD2. J gave up 10 bases and V 0 bases, and 4 bases lay outside the gene matches. CDR1 is SGHRS, CDR2 YFSETQ, per germline. The CDR3 loop spans 13 amino acids. The CDR3: CASSLELAREQFF. Here the CDR3 DNA reads TGCGCCAGCAGCTTGGAACTAGCGAGGGAGCAGTTCTTC.

This clonotype was detected a few times. The CDR3 region has the DNA TGCGCCAGCAGCCAAGGACTAGCGGGAGCCAATGAGCAGTTCTTC. It translates to CASSQGLAGANEQFF. The rearrangement links TRBV4-1 to TRBJ2-1; 12 nucleotides line up with TRBD2. This CDR3 contains 15 residues. The V and J ends lost 1 base and 6 bases, in that order; junction bases with no gene match: 1. Germline V gives CDR1 MGHRA, CDR2 YSYEKL.

The chain has TRBV4-1 and TRBJ1-2; D unresolved. Germline V gene data show CDR1 as MGHRA and CDR2 as YSYEKL. CDR3 length: 13 amino acids. Trimming pared 3 bases from V and 0 bases from J, leaving 5 bases between. The CDR3 DNA is TGCGCCAGCAGCCACCGAACTAACTATGGCTACACCTTC. Amino acid sequence: CASSHRTNYGYTF.

The V call is TRBV5-1, the J call TRBJ2-3, with 9 bases fitting TRBD2. Trimming cost V 0 bases and J 0 bases; bases outside gene matches: 5. This CDR3 region has 17 residues. The germline V gene encodes CDR1 SGHRS and CDR2 YFSETQ. CDR3 amino acids: CASSLVASGDSTDTQYF. As DNA, the CDR3 is TGCGCCAGCAGCTTGGTTGCTAGCGGGGATAGCACAGATACGCAGTATTTT.

This chain uses TRBV6-1 with TRBJ1-5; 8 nucleotides match TRBD1. Germline CDR1 reads MNHNS; CDR2 reads SASEGT. V lost 8 bases, J lost 4 bases, and 7 bases stayed unmatched. CDR3 length: 14 residues. CDR3 protein: CASGWTGSNQPQHF. In DNA, the CDR3 is TGTGCCAGCGGGTGGACAGGGAGTAATCAGCCCCAGCATTTT.

This clonotype has only a few counts. The chain has TRBV28 and TRBJ2-1; 8 nucleotides align to TRBD2. This CDR3 region has 17 residues. V shed 5 bases and J 7 bases; nucleotides not matched to a gene: 16. Germline-derived CDR1 and CDR2 are MDHEN and SYDVKM. The CDR3 loop is CASSPRSSGVKFNEQFF. In nucleotides, the CDR3 is TGTGCCAGCAGTCCCCGGAGTAGCGGGGTAAAGTTTAATGAGCAGTTCTTC.

This rearrangement joins TRBV27 to TRBJ2-3, with D unresolved. CDR1 and CDR2 from the germline V gene are MNHEY and SMNVEV (reference sequence). Trimming pared 6 bases from V and 2 bases from J, leaving 9 bases between. This CDR3 spans 13 amino acids. CDR3 nucleotide sequence: TGTGCCAGCAGCTCCCCCTTCACAGATACGCAGTATTTT. Translated, it gives CASSSPFTDTQYF.

This clonotype was counted many times. The rearrangement joins TRBV29-1 to TRBJ2-3; 8 bases are a match to TRBD1. The germline gives CDR1 SQVTM, CDR2 ANQGSEA. The CDR3 has 15 residues. The V and J ends lost 4 bases and 5 bases, in that order; junction bases with no gene match: 11. The CDR3 region has the DNA TGCAGCGTTGGTGCCAGCAGGGGGCCGGGAGATACGCAGTATTTT. Translation gives CSVGASRGPGDTQYF.